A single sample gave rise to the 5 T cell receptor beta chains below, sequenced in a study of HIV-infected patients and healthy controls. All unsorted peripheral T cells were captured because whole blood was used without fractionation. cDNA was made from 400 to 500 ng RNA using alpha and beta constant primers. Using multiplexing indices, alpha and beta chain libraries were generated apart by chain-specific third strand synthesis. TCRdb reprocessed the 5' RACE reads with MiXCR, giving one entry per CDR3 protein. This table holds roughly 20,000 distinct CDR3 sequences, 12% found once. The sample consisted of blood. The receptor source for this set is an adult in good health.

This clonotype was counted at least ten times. In nucleotides, the CDR3 is TGTGCCTCTCGACAGGGGGCTTTGGTGAACACTGAAGCTTTCTTT. Encoded protein: CASRQGALVNTEAFF. V and J are TRBV6-4 and TRBJ1-1, with 10 bases identical to TRBD1. Germline CDR1 reads MRHNA; CDR2 reads SNTAGT. The length of the CDR3 is 15 residues. V lost 11 bases to trimming and J lost 0 bases; unmatched junction nucleotides: 9.

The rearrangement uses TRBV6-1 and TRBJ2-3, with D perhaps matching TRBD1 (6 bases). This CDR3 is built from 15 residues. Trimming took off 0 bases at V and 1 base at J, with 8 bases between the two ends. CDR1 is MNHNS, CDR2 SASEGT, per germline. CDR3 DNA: TGTGCCAGCAGTGAAGCCACAGGGCGCACAGATACGCAGTATTTT. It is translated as CASSEATGRTDTQYF.

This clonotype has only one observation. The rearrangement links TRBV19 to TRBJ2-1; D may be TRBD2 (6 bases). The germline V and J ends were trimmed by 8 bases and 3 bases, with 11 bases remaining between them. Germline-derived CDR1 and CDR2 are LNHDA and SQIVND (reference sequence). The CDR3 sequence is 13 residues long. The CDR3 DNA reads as TGTGCCAGTTATAACGGGGGCTACAATGAGCAGTTCTTC. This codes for CASYNGGYNEQFF.

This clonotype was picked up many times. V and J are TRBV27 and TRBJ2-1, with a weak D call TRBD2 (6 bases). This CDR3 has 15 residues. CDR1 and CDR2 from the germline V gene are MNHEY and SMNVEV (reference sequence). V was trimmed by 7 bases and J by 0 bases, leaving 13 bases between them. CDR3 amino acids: CASNRAGSSYNEQFF. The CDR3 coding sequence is TGTGCCAGCAATAGGGCGGGGAGCTCCTACAATGAGCAGTTCTTC.

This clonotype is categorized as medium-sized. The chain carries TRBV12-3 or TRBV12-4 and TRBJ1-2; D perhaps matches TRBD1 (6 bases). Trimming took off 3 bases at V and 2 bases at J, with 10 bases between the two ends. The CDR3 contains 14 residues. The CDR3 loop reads CASSFRQENYGYTF. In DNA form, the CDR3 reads TGTGCCAGCAGTTTCAGACAGGAGAACTATGGCTACACCTTC.